Listed below are T cell receptor beta chains from one sample, sequenced in a study of shared clonotypes between healthy human individuals. The assay was immunoSEQ multiplex PCR, and TCRdb's table has in-frame clones only and misses some. The data show about 710,000 clones, 73% seen once. The source material was memory CD4+ T cells sorted from blood. These receptors were collected from a woman under 40 in good health. Each CDR3 is given with its conserved first and last residue. A D gene is named only where the DNA matches it firmly. Clone size, where shown, is once, few, many, or a class for clones that have expanded.

V gene	J gene	D gene	clone size	CDR3 DNA	CDR3 protein
TRBV30	TRBJ1-6	.	many	TGTGCCTGGAGCGATGACATGGGGGATTCACCCCTCCACTTT	CAWSDDMGDSPLHF
TRBV21-1	TRBJ1-5	.	.	TGTGCCAGCATCGGACAGGCCGCCAATCAGCCCCAGCATTTT	CASIGQAANQPQHF
TRBV2	TRBJ1-1	TRBD1	.	TGTGCCAGCAGGGGACAGATTAACACTGAAGCTTTCTTT	CASRGQINTEAFF
TRBV6-1	TRBJ1-4	.	.	TGTGCCAGCCGGAGGATGGGCGCAACTAATGAAAAACTGTTTTTT	CASRRMGATNEKLFF
TRBV5-1	TRBJ2-7	.	.	TGCGCCAGCAGCTCACAGGGTTACGAGCAGTACTTC	CASSSQGYEQYF
TRBV23-1	TRBJ1-5	TRBD1	.	TGCGCCAGCAGTCAATTGGGACAGGGAGGTCAGCCCCAGCATTTT	CASSQLGQGGQPQHF
TRBV7-2	TRBJ1-1	.	.	TGTGCCAGCAGCTCCACCCTCGAGGTCAGAGGGGCTTTCTTT	CASSSTLEVRGAFF
TRBV27	TRBJ2-7	.	.	TGTGCCAGCAGTTTCGCCCTTTCCGGGACATCCTCCTACGAGCAGTACTTC	CASSFALSGTSSYEQYF
TRBV15	TRBJ1-5	.	once	TGTGCCACCAGCAGAAGGTTCGGAATATATAGCAATCAGCCCCAGCATTTT	CATSRRFGIYSNQPQHF
TRBV27	TRBJ1-1	.	.	TGTGCCAGCAGTTTTCCGGGGGTGGGGGGTACAGCTTTCTTT	CASSFPGVGGTAFF
TRBV28	TRBJ1-5	.	.	TGTGCCAGCAGTTTACCCAGACAGGCCCCCCAGCATTTT	CASSLPRQAPQHF
TRBV5-1	TRBJ2-6	.	.	TGCGCCAGCAGCTTGAGCCCGACCTTTCCCTCTGGGGCCAACGTCCTGACTTTC	CASSLSPTFPSGANVLTF
TRBV5-6	TRBJ2-7	.	once	TGTGCCAGCAGCCCTGGGGGAGCATACGAGCAGTACTTC	CASSPGGAYEQYF
TRBV19	TRBJ2-5	.	.	TGTGCCAGTAGTATCAAGGGAGAGACCCAGTACTTC	CASSIKGETQYF
TRBV4-1	TRBJ2-1	.	.	TGCGCCAGCAGCCAAGACGTTCTAACAGGGTCCTACAATGAGCAGTTCTTC	CASSQDVLTGSYNEQFF
TRBV20-1	TRBJ1-2	.	.	TGCAGTGCTCGGGGGGACGGCTACACCTTC	CSARGDGYTF
TRBV2	TRBJ2-1	TRBD2	.	TGTGCCAGCGGACAAGGGAGGGGCAATGAGCAGTTCTTC	CASGQGRGNEQFF
TRBV19	TRBJ2-2	.	.	TGTGCCAGCCGGGCTCCTCAGGGGAGATCCGCTGCGAACACCGGGGAGCTGTTTTTT	CASRAPQGRSAANTGELFF
TRBV28	TRBJ1-2	TRBD1	.	TGTGCCAGCGGACAGGGGCTCTCCTATGGCTACACCTTC	CASGQGLSYGYTF
TRBV6-1	TRBJ1-4	.	.	TGTGCCAGCAGTCACATAGTAGGGGTGAAACTGTTTTTT	CASSHIVGVKLFF
TRBV6-5	TRBJ1-5	TRBD1	.	TGTGCCAGCAGTTACGACAGGGGTCAGCCCCAGCATTTT	CASSYDRGQPQHF
TRBV23-1	TRBJ2-1	TRBD2	.	TGCGCCAGCAGTCTCCCCCGGACTAGCGGTTACAATGAGCAGTTCTTC	CASSLPRTSGYNEQFF
TRBV25-1	TRBJ2-2	.	.	TGTGCCAGCAGTTCCCGGGCGGCGAACACCGGGGAGCTGTTTTTT	CASSSRAANTGELFF
TRBV6-6	TRBJ2-3	TRBD2	.	TGTGCCAGCAGTGGGACCCGGGCGGGAGCCCCAGATACGCAGTATTTT	CASSGTRAGAPDTQYF
TRBV11-3	TRBJ2-7	TRBD2	.	TGTGCCAGCAGCTTAACTAGCGGGACTTCCTACGAGCAGTACTTC	CASSLTSGTSYEQYF
TRBV6-5	TRBJ2-1	.	.	TGTGCCAGCAGACAGCGACCCTTAGCGAGTGGTGAGTTCTTC	CASRQRPLASGEFF
TRBV2	TRBJ2-7	TRBD1	.	TGTGCCAGCAGACCCGTCTGGGACAGGGGCTCCTACGAGCAGTACTTC	CASRPVWDRGSYEQYF